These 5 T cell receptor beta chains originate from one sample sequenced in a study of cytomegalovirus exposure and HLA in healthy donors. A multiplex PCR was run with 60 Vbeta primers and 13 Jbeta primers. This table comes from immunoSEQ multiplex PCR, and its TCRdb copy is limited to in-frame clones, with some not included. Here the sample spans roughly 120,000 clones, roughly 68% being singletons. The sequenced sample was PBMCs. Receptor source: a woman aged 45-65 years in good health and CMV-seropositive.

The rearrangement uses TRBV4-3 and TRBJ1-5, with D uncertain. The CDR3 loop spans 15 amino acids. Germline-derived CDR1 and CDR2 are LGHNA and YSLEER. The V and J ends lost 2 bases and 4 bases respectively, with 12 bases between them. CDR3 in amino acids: CASSQTPAGNQPQHF. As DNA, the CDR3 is TGCGCCAGCAGCCAAACGCCAGCGGGTAATCAGCCCCAGCATTTT.

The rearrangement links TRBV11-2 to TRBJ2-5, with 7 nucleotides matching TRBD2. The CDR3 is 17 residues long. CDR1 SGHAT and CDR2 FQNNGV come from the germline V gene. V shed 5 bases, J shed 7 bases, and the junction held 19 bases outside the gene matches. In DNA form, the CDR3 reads TGTGCCAGCAGCGCCACCCTAGGCGGGGGTTCCCGGTGGACCCAGTACTTC. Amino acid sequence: CASSATLGGGSRWTQYF.

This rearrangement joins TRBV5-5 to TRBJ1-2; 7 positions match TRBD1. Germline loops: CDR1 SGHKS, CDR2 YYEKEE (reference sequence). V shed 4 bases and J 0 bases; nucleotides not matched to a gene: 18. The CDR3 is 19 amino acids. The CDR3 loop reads CASSPDRTGGWSANYGYTF. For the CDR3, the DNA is TGTGCCAGCAGCCCCGATCGGACAGGAGGCTGGTCGGCTAACTATGGCTACACCTTC.

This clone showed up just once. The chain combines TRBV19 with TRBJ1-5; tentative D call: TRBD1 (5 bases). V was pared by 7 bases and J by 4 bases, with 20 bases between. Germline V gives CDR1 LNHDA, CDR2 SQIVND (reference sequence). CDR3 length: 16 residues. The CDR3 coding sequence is TGTGCCAGTACCTCAGGAGGGGCGGTTGGGAATCAGCCCCAGCATTTT. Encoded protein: CASTSGGAVGNQPQHF.

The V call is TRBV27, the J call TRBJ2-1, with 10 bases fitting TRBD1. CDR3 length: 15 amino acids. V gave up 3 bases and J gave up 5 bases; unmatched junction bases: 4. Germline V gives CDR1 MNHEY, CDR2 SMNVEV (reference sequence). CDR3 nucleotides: TGTGCCAGCAGTTTCAGGACAGGGGGTAACAATGAGCAGTTCTTC. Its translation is CASSFRTGGNNEQFF.